The 26 T cell receptor beta chains presented below share a single source sample, sequenced in a study of blood T cells in healthy people across ages. A second PCR, run for roughly 6 to 11 cycles, used a sample-barcoded 5' primer plus a J-beta primer mix. Each CDR3 protein is one row after TCRdb ran MiXCR on the 5' RACE reads. The data hold about 2 million distinct CDR3 sequences, with approximately 50% observed a single time. The sample taken for sequencing was blood. The receptor source for this set is a woman aged 40 to 49 in good health.

J is TRBJ2-7 and V is TRBV12-3 or TRBV12-4; D perhaps matches TRBD1 (6 bases). Trimming removed 5 bases at V and 4 bases at J, with 12 bases between. The CDR3 length is 13 residues. The CDR3 is CASSVGQQYEQYF. In DNA form, the CDR3 reads TGTGCCAGCAGTGTTGGACAGCAATACGAGCAGTACTTC.

The chain uses TRBV12-3 or TRBV12-4 and TRBJ2-1, with 9 bases matching TRBD1. The J call may be wrong; the DNA end is better matched by TRBJ2-7. The CDR3 spans 16 residues. CDR3 amino acids: CASRTDRGESYNEQYF. The CDR3 nucleotides read TGTGCCAGCAGGACGGACAGGGGCGAGTCATACAATGAGCAGTACTTC.

V usage is TRBV6-1 and J usage is TRBJ1-2; D not certain. V was trimmed by 2 bases and J by 0 bases, leaving 10 bases between them. The CDR3 is 15 amino acids. Germline V gene data show CDR1 as MNHNS and CDR2 as SASEGT. CDR3 DNA sequence: TGTGCCAGCAGTGAAAGACCGGGAGCTAACTATGGCTACACCTTC. Protein sequence: CASSERPGANYGYTF.

This chain uses TRBV6-2 or TRBV6-3 with TRBJ2-1; the match to TRBD2 covers 10 bases. V was pared by 6 bases and J by 10 bases, with 3 bases of the junction left unmatched. The CDR3 runs to 12 residues. Germline CDR1 and CDR2: MNHEY and SVGEGT. The CDR3 bases are TGTGCCAGCAGGAGGACTAGCGGAGAGCAGTTCTTC. Encoded protein: CASRRTSGEQFF.

This rearrangement joins TRBV7-3 to TRBJ2-3; possible D gene TRBD2, 6 bases. The V gene lost 3 bases and the J gene lost 4 bases, with 14 bases spanning the gap. Germline loops: CDR1 SGHTA, CDR2 FQGTGA. The CDR3 runs 15 residues. The CDR3 DNA reads TGTGCCAGCAGCTTGGAGGGGACTCTCGCAGATACGCAGTATTTT. Translated, it gives CASSLEGTLADTQYF.

The gene calls are TRBV20-1 and TRBJ1-2, with D possibly TRBD1 on 6 matching bases. V lost 2 bases, J lost 2 bases, and 15 bases lay in between. The CDR3 runs 15 residues. Germline CDR1 reads DFQATT; CDR2 reads SNEGSKA (reference sequence). The CDR3 DNA is TGCAGTGCTAGACCATTTGGACAGACCAACTATGGCTACACCTTC. Protein product: CSARPFGQTNYGYTF.

This sequence joins TRBV27 and TRBJ1-5, with 9 bases aligning to TRBD1. Trimming removed 5 bases from V and 2 bases from J; junction bases left unmatched: 4. Germline assignment: CDR1 MNHEY and CDR2 SMNVEV (reference sequence). CDR3 length: 15 residues. The CDR3 here is CASSPRDRGNQPQHF. The CDR3 DNA is TGTGCCAGCAGTCCCCGGGACAGGGGCAATCAGCCCCAGCATTTT.

This clonotype was seen more than once but under ten times. This chain links TRBV12-3 or TRBV12-4 with TRBJ2-1, with 8 positions matching TRBD2. Unmatched junction bases numbered 5, after V lost 6 bases and J lost 10 bases. The CDR3 is 12 amino acids. The CDR3 DNA reads as TGTGCCAGCAGGCACGGGACTAGAGAGCAGTTCTTC. This translates into CASRHGTREQFF.

This clonotype was counted a few times. The gene calls are TRBV7-2 and TRBJ2-5, with no clear D. Germline CDR1 and CDR2: SGHTA and FQGNSA. V dropped 3 bases and J dropped 2 bases, with 10 bases sitting between them. This CDR3 contains 14 residues. The CDR3 here is CASSFRRQQETQYF. The CDR3 nucleotides are TGTGCCAGCAGCTTCCGTCGACAACAAGAGACCCAGTACTTC.

This clonotype has only a few counts. The rearrangement links TRBV7-2 to TRBJ2-1, with 7 bases identical to TRBD1. Germline values: CDR1 SGHTA, CDR2 FQGNSA. V lost 2 bases and J lost 4; bases outside the gene matches: 8. CDR3 size: 16 residues. In DNA form, the CDR3 reads TGTGCCAGCAGCTTAAGGCAGGGGGACGGGTACAATGAGCAGTTCTTC. Translated: CASSLRQGDGYNEQFF. The full variable domain, with the rest looked up from reference TRBV7-2 and TRBJ2-1, is GAGVSQSPSNKVTEKGKDVELRCDPISGHTALYWYRQSLGQGLEFLIYFQGNSAPDKSGLPSDRFSAERTGGSVSTLTIQRTQQEDSAVYLCASSLRQGDGYNEQFFGPGTRLTVL.

The chain recombines TRBV20-1 with TRBJ2-7; maybe TRBD2 (5 bases). Deletions cut 5 bases from V and 0 bases from J, with 14 bases between. Germline values: CDR1 DFQATT, CDR2 SNEGSKA (reference sequence). This CDR3 has 14 amino acids. CDR3 sequence reads: CSALGQGGSYEQYF. DNA for the CDR3: TGCAGTGCTTTGGGCCAAGGAGGCTCCTACGAGCAGTACTTC.

J is TRBJ2-2 and V is TRBV7-2; D not certain. Germline V gives CDR1 SGHTA, CDR2 FQGNSA. V was pared by 8 bases and J by 2 bases, with 9 bases between. The CDR3 contains 13 residues. The CDR3 sequence is CASRVTNTGELFF. The CDR3 bases are TGTGCCAGCCGGGTTACAAACACCGGGGAGCTGTTTTTT.

The chain employs TRBV20-1 and TRBJ1-2; D unclear. V was trimmed by 3 bases and J by 2 bases, leaving 16 bases between them. Germline assignment: CDR1 DFQATT and CDR2 SNEGSKA (reference sequence). This CDR3 spans 15 amino acids. The CDR3 DNA sequence: TGCAGTGCTAGTCCCTCCCGTTTGGGAAACTATGGCTACACCTTC. It codes for CSASPSRLGNYGYTF.

The chain employs TRBV6-2 or TRBV6-3 and TRBJ2-4; the D gene is possibly TRBD2 (7 bases). Germline CDR1 and CDR2: MNHEY and SVGEGT. Trimming shortened V by 3 bases and J by 8 bases, and 17 bases separated the two germline ends. The CDR3 is made up of 15 amino acids. CDR3 DNA: TGTGCCAGCAGTTATGCGGGGGCCTCGCTTGACATTCAGTACTTC. This translates into CASSYAGASLDIQYF.

V gene TRBV7-2 combines with J gene TRBJ2-1; 12 bases agree with TRBD2. V trimming: 5 bases; J trimming: 9 bases; junction bases outside the gene matches: 8. Germline values: CDR1 SGHTA, CDR2 FQGNSA. The CDR3 spans 15 residues. The CDR3 sequence: CASSPRLAGEPEQFF. CDR3 coding DNA: TGTGCCAGCAGCCCACGACTAGCGGGGGAACCTGAGCAGTTCTTC.

In this sample, this clonotype turned up a few times. The chain links TRBV7-2 to TRBJ1-2; 8 bases map to TRBD1. CDR3 length: 15 amino acids. The trim removed 3 bases at V and 2 bases at J, leaving 5 bases unmatched. Germline CDR1 is SGHTA and CDR2 is FQGNSA. The CDR3 bases are TGTGCCAGCAGCTTTCAGGGGGCACAAAACTATGGCTACACCTTC. It specifies CASSFQGAQNYGYTF.

This clonotype was picked up a small number of times. The chain joins TRBV6-2 or TRBV6-3 to TRBJ2-1; 10 bases match TRBD2. This CDR3 is built from 18 residues. With 2 bases clipped from V and 5 bases from J, the junction kept 12 bases outside the gene matches. From germline, CDR1 is MNHEY and CDR2 SVGEGT. DNA for the CDR3: TGTGCCAGCAGTTACCAAAATCGGGGACTAGCGTTCCACAATGAGCAGTTCTTC. This codes for CASSYQNRGLAFHNEQFF.

This clonotype has more than one count but fewer than ten. The J gene is TRBJ2-7, the V gene TRBV6-2 or TRBV6-3; 7 nucleotides agree with TRBD2. Germline-derived CDR1 and CDR2 are MNHEY and SVGEGT. This CDR3 region has 15 residues. The V and J ends lost 5 bases and 1 base, in that order; junction bases with no gene match: 8. DNA for the CDR3: TGTGCCAGCAGTCCTCTAGCGGTACCATCCTACGAGCAGTACTTC. This translates into CASSPLAVPSYEQYF.

This clonotype was counted a single time. This chain joins TRBV20-1 and TRBJ2-1; possibly TRBD1 for D (5 bases). CDR1 DFQATT and CDR2 SNEGSKA come from the germline V gene (reference sequence). The germline V and J ends were trimmed by 0 bases and 0 bases, with 15 bases remaining between them. The CDR3 has 17 amino acids. CDR3 loop: CSARDAQAPSSYNEQFF. For the CDR3, the DNA is TGCAGTGCTAGAGATGCACAGGCGCCTAGCTCCTACAATGAGCAGTTCTTC.

The gene calls are TRBV28 and TRBJ2-5, with TRBD1 as a possible D gene (6 bases). Judging by the DNA end, TRBJ2-7 fits better; the J call may be wrong. CDR3 length equals 15 residues. CDR1 is MDHEN, CDR2 SYDVKM, per germline. The CDR3 loop reads CASSLFSAQGLEQYF. In DNA, the CDR3 is TGTGCCAGCAGTTTATTTTCTGCGCAGGGGCTCGAGCAGTACTTC.

This clonotype came up a few times. The CDR3 DNA reads as TGTGCCAGCAGCCCTTACCGGGACAGCGCTTACAATGAGCAGTTCTTC. This codes for CASSPYRDSAYNEQFF. The chain joins TRBV13 to TRBJ2-1; 7 bases map to TRBD1. Trimming at V came to 5 bases and at J to 4 bases, leaving 11 bases not matched to a gene. The CDR3 totals 16 residues. Germline V gene sequence: CDR1 PRHDT, CDR2 FYEKMQ (reference sequence).

About this clonotype: The junction departs from germline at one end; a sequencing error may be responsible. V usage is TRBV7-7 and J usage is TRBJ2-5, with D perhaps given as TRBD1 or TRBD2 (5 bases each). Germline CDR1 is SSHAT and CDR2 is FNYEAQ (reference sequence). This CDR3 contains 16 residues. CDR3 sequence: CASSLALGAHQETLYF. CDR3 DNA sequence: TGTGCTAGCAGCTTAGCGCTAGGGGCCCACCAAGAGACCCTGTACTTC. Looking up the rest from reference TRBV7-7 and TRBJ2-5 gives the full variable domain: GAGVSQSPRYKVTKRGQDVTLRCDPISSHATLYWYQQALGQGPEFLTYFNYEAQPDKSGLPSDRFSAERPEGSISTLTIQRTEQRDSAMYRCASSLALGAHQETLYFGPGTRLLVL.

The CDR3, as DNA: TGTGCCAGCACCTACGGCAGGAAAGAGACCCAGTACTTC. Translation: CASTYGRKETQYF. The rearrangement joins TRBV6-5 to TRBJ2-4; D is unresolved. The closer fit of TRBJ2-5 to the DNA end suggests the J call may be wrong. Per germline, CDR1 MNHEY and CDR2 SVGAGI. The CDR3 covers 13 residues.

The chain employs TRBV7-6 and TRBJ2-1; 15 bases map to TRBD2. The ends lost 0 bases at V and 0 bases at J; junction bases unmatched: 3. This CDR3 has 19 amino acids. Per germline, CDR1 SGHVS and CDR2 FNYEAQ. The CDR3 DNA reads TGTGCCAGCAGCTTAGCCGGGACTAGCGGGAGGAGCTCCTACAATGAGCAGTTCTTC. It encodes CASSLAGTSGRSSYNEQFF.

The sample holds one count of this clonotype. The genes are TRBV7-9 and TRBJ1-2, with no clear D. From germline, CDR1 is SEHNR and CDR2 FQNEAQ (reference sequence). V was shortened by 5 bases and J by 8 bases, with 15 bases between the two germline ends. The CDR3 extends over 13 amino acids. The CDR3 DNA is TGTGCCAGCAGCCTTGGACGGCTCGAGGGCTACACCTTC. Translation gives CASSLGRLEGYTF.

This chain uses TRBV6-5 with TRBJ2-7; 7 nucleotides agree with TRBD1. J gave up 10 bases and V 10 bases, and 16 bases lay outside the gene matches. Germline loops: CDR1 MNHEY, CDR2 SVGAGI. CDR3 length equals 13 residues. This CDR3 reads CATRDRLIPTQYF. The CDR3, as DNA: TGTGCCACCCGGGACAGACTTATCCCTACTCAGTACTTC.